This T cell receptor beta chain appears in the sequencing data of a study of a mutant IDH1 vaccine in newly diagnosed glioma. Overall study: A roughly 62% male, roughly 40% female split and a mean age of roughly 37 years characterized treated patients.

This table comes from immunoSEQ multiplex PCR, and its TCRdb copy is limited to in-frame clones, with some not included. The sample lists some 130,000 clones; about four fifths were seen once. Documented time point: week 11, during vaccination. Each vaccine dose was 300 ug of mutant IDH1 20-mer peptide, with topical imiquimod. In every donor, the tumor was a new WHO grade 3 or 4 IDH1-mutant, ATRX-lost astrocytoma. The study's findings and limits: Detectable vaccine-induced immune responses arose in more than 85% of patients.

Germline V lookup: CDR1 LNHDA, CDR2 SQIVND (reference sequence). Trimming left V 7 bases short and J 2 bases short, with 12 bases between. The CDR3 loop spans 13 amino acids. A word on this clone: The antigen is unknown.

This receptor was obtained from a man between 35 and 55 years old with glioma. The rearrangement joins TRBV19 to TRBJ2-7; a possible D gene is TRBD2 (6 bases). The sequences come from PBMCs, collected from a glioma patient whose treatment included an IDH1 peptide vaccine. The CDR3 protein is CASKHGGTYEQYF. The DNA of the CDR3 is TGTGCCAGTAAACACGGGGGAACCTACGAGCAGTACTTC. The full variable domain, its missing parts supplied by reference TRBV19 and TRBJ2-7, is DGGITQSPKYLFRKEGQNVTLSCEQNLNHDAMYWYRQDPGQGLRLIYYSQIVNDFQKGDIAEGYSVSREKKESFPLTVTSAQKNPTAFYLCASKHGGTYEQYFGPGTRLTVT.